This paragraph reports one T cell receptor beta chain. Its antigen is not identified. The sample originates from a study of PD-1 blockade in classical Hodgkin lymphoma. Study-wide results and limits: CD4+ TCR diversity, unlike CD8+, climbed significantly by C4D1. At baseline, newly diagnosed patients reportedly showed less TCR diversity than healthy donors. What drove the repertoire differences, possibly disease activity or prior therapy, has not been defined. Baseline diversity resembling that of newly diagnosed patients was seen in complete responders.

Each of the patients experienced relapse following autologous stem cell transplantation, and their brentuximab vedotin exposure differed. Germline values: CDR1 GTSNPN, CDR2 SVGIG (reference sequence). Trimming stripped 0 bases from V and 0 bases from J, with 18 bases between. The CDR3 totals 19 residues. The table came from immunoSEQ multiplex PCR; TCRdb's copy has only in-frame clones and leaves some out. The sample consists of about 46,000 clones, about three quarters of them appearing once. This TCR derives from a human donor with classical Hodgkin lymphoma. The chain employs TRBV30 and TRBJ1-6; D remains unclear. Sequencing used peripheral blood mononuclear cells (PBMCs), obtained before the second cycle of nivolumab. This chain's CDR3 is CAWSVLMAVPSSYNSPLHF. In nucleotides, the CDR3 is TGTGCCTGGAGTGTACTTATGGCTGTCCCGAGCTCCTATAATTCACCCCTCCACTTT.